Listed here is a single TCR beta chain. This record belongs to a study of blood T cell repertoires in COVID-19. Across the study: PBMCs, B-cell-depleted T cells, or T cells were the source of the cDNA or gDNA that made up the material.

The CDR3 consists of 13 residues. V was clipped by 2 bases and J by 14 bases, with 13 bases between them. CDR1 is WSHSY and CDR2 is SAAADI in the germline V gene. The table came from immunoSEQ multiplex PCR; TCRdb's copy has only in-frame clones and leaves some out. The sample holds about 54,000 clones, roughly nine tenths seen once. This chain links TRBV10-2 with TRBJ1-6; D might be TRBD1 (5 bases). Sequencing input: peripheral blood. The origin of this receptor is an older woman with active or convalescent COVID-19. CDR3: CASSEGGDRSLHF. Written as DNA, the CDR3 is TGCGCCAGCAGTGAGGGGGGGGACCGATCCCTCCACTTT.